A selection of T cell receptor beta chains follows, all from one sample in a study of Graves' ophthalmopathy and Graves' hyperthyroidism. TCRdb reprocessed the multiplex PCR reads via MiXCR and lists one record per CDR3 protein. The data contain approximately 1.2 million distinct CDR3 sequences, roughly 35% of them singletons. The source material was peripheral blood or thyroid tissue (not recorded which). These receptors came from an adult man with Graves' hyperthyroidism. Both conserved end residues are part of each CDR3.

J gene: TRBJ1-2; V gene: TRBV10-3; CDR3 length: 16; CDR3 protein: CATGSGRGAGRYGYTF
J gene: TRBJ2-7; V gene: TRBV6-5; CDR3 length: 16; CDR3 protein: CASSYSIGGVSYEQYF
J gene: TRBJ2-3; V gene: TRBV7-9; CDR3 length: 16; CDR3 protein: CASSKGQPRGSDTQYF
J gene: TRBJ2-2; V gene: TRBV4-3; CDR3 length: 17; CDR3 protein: CASSQDQNGGLVGELFF
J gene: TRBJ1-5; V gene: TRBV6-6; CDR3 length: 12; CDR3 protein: CASSGDRQPQHF
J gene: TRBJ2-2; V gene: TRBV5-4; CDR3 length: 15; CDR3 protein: CASSLIRQSTGELFF
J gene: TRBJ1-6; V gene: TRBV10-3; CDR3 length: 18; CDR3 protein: CASSQTTTGYHYNSPLHF
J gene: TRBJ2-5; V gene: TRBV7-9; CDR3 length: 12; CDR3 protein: CASEGGQETQYF
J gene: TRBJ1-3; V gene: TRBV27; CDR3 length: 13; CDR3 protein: CASGRVYGNTIYF
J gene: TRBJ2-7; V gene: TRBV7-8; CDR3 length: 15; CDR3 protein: CASLLAGGRSYEQYF
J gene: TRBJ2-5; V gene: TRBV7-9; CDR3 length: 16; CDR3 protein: CASSLIRGSPQETQYF
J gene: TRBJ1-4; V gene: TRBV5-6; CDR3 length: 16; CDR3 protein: CASRPGHDATNEKLFF
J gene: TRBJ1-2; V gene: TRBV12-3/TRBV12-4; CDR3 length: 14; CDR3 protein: CATDPPKRPYGYTF
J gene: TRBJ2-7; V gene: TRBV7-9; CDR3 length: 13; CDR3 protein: CASSLGGGPGQYF
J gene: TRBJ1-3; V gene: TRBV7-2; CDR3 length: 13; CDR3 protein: CASSPGYGNTIYF
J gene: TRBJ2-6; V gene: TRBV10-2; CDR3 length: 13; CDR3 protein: CASSEDGRNVLTF